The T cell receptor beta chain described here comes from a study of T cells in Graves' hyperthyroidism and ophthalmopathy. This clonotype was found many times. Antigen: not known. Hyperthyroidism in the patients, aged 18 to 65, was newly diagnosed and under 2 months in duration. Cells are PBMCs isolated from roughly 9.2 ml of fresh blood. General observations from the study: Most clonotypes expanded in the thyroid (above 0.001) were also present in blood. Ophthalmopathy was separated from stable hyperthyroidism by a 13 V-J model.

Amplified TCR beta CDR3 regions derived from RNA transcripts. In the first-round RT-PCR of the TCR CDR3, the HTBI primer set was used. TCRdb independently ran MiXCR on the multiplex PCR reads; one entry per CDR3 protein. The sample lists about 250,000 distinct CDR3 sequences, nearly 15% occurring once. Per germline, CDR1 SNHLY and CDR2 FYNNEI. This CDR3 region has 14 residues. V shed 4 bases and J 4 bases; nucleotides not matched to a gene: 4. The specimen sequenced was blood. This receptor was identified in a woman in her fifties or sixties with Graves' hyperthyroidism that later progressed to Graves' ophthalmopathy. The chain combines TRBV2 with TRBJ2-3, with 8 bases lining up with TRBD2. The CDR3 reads CASSGPAGADTQYF. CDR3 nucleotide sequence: TGTGCCAGCAGTGGACCAGCGGGAGCAGATACGCAGTATTTT.